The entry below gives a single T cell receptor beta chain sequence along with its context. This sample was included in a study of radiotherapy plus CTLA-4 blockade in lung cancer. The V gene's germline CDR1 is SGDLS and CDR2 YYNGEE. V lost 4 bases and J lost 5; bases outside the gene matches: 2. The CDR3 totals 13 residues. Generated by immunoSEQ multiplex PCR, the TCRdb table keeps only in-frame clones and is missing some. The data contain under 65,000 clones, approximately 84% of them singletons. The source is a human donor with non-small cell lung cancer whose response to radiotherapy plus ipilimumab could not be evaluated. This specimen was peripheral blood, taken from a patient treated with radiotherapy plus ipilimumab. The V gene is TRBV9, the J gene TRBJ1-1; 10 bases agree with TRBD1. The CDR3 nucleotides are TGTGCCAGCAGCATGGGACAGGGGACTGAAGCTTTCTTT. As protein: CASSMGQGTEAFF.